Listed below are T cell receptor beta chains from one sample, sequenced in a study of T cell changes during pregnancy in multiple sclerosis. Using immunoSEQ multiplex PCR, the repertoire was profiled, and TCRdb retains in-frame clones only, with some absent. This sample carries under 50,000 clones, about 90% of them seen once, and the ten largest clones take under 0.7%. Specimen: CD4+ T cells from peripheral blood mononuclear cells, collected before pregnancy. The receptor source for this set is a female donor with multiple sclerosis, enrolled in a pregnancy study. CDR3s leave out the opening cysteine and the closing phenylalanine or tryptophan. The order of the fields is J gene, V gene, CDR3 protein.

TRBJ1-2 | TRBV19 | ASSRAGSFSGYT
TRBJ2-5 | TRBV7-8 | ASSLLAGLQETQY
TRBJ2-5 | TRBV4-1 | ASSRWEGRETQY
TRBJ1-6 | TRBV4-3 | ASSQDFQSSPLH
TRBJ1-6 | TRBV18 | ASSPNRGDNSPLH
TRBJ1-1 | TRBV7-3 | ASSGTAFTEAF
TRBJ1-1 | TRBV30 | AWHRFTEAF
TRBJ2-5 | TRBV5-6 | ASGASQETQY
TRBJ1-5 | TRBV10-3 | ASSGVHLHQPQH
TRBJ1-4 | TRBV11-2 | ASSLGPAGRQKLF
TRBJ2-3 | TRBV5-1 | ASSLDPSGELGY
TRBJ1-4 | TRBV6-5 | ASSYLSERALF
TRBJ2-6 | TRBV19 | ASGQGVGSGANVLT
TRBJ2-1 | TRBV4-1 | ASSRGTYNEQF
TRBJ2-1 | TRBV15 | ATGKGQGGSDEQF
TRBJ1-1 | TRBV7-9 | ASSLQQGTTEAF
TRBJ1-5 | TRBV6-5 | ASRPHTGGWQPQH
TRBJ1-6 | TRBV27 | ASSQGPLSHSPLH
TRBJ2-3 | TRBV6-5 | ASSRAGGPDTQY
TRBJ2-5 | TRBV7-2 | ASSPQGARETQY
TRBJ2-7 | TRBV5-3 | ARSLLASRSSYEQY
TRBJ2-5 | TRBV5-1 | ASSPDGGSRETQY
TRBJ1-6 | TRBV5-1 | ASSLERPGTGTSPLH
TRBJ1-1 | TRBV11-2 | ATTNYYTEAF
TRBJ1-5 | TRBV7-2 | ASSVRGNQPQH
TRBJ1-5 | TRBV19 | ATAQGPNQPQH
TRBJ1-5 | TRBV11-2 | ASSFGQGNQPQH
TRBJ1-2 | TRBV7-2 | ASSPRTGHWGYGYT
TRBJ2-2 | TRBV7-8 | ASSPPGGPGTGELF
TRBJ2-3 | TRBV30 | AWSVRDTQY
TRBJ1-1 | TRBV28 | ASSFMDRGGNAEAF
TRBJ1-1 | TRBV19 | ASSRQPTEAF
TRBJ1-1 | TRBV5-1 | ASRGGVNTEAF
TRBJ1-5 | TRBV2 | ASSGEQLMAQH
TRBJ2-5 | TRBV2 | ASSEARGGTQY
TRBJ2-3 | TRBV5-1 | ASSSVPGLAGGPTDTQY
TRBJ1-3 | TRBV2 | ASSEAGSSGNTIY
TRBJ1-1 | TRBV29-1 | SVEVQGKTEAF
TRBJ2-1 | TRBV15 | ATRGGGGYNEQF
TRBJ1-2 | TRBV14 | ASSQDWQGGGYT
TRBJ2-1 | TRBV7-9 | ASSFLESGNNEQF
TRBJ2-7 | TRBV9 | ASSSSWSQSSYEQY
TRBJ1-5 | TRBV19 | ASSIVDREDQPQH
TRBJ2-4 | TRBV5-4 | ASSPGLLAKNIQY
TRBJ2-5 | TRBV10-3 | AISESGGGTQY
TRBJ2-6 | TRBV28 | ASSSRGASGANVLT
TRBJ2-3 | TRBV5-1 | ASSLGSWRGTSTDTQY
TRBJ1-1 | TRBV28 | ASSLLTLQNTEAF
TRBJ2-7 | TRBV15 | ATSSHGGTVYEQY
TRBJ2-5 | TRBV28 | ASTLGGMETQY
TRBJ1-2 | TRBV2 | ASTSDSYGYT